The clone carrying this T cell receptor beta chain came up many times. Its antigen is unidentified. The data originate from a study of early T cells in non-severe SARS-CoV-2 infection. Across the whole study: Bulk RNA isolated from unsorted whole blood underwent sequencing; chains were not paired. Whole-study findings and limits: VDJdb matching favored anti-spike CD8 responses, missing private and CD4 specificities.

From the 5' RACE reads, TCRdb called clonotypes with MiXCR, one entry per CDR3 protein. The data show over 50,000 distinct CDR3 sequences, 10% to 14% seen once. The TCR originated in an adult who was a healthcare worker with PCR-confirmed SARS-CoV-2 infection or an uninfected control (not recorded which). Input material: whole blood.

CDR3 nucleotides: TGTGCCATCAGTGAGTCACACTACGAGCAGTACTTC. Its protein is CAISESHYEQYF. The chain is built from TRBV10-3 and TRBJ2-7; no clear D. The V end was cut by 0 bases, the J end by 3 bases, with 3 bases between. CDR1 is ENHRY and CDR2 is SYGVKD in the germline V gene. There are 12 residues in the CDR3.